Following are 15 T cell receptor beta chains from one sample sequenced in a study of blood T cell repertoires in COVID-19. Only in-frame clones appear in the TCRdb table, and some are missing; sequencing was by immunoSEQ multiplex PCR. The data hold roughly 250,000 clones, with approximately 80% observed a single time. Sequenced material: peripheral blood. These TCRs come from a woman aged 35 to 49 with active or convalescent COVID-19.

The chain couples TRBV30 to TRBJ2-5; D is possibly TRBD1 (6 bases). Germline CDR1 GTSNPN, CDR2 SVGIG (reference sequence). With 0 bases removed from V and 4 bases from J, the gap between germline ends came to 6 bases. The CDR3 is made up of 12 amino acids. CDR3 sequence: CAWSVQGETQYF. The DNA for the CDR3 is TGTGCCTGGAGTGTACAGGGAGAGACCCAGTACTTC.

The chain couples TRBV2 to TRBJ2-7; 8 nucleotides align to TRBD1. The CDR3 consists of 15 residues. With V trimmed by 0 bases and J by 4 bases, 5 bases remained unmatched. From germline, CDR1 is SNHLY and CDR2 FYNNEI. The CDR3 DNA reads TGTGCCAGCAGTGAAGCGGGGACAGGAGGATACGAGCAGTACTTC. It translates to CASSEAGTGGYEQYF.

The chain has TRBV12-3 or TRBV12-4 and TRBJ2-7, with D perhaps matching TRBD1 (6 bases). This CDR3 is built from 13 residues. The V end was cut by 5 bases, the J end by 6 bases, with 14 bases between. In DNA, the CDR3 is TGTGCCAGCAGTACCGGGACACCCTCCGAGCAGTACTTC. Protein product: CASSTGTPSEQYF.

V gene TRBV27 combines with J gene TRBJ1-2; 10 bases agree with TRBD1. Germline CDR1 MNHEY, CDR2 SMNVEV (reference sequence). The V gene end was trimmed by 7 bases and the J gene end by 8 bases; junction bases not matched to a gene: 4. CDR3 size: 12 residues. The CDR3 DNA reads as TGTGCCAGCACGACAGGGGGCCAAGGCTACACCTTC. Its protein is CASTTGGQGYTF.

The chain employs TRBV19 and TRBJ1-5; D is uncertain. The germline gives CDR1 LNHDA, CDR2 SQIVND (reference sequence). The CDR3 is 15 amino acids. Deletions cut 6 bases from V and 0 bases from J, with 12 bases between. The CDR3 is CASSHTGSSNQPQHF. CDR3 DNA sequence: TGTGCCAGTAGCCATACGGGGTCTAGCAATCAGCCCCAGCATTTT.

The chain has TRBV2 and TRBJ1-1, with a possible D match to TRBD1 (5 bases). CDR3 length: 13 residues. Trimming removed 2 bases from V and 4 bases from J, with 8 bases in between. The germline gives CDR1 SNHLY, CDR2 FYNNEI. In DNA form, the CDR3 reads TGTGCCAGCAGTGAACCCAGGGCCACTGAAGCTTTCTTT. This translates into CASSEPRATEAFF.

The chain is built from TRBV11-3 and TRBJ2-5; a possible D gene is TRBD1 (5 bases). V was pared by 1 base and J by 3 bases, with 12 bases between. Germline V CDR1 and CDR2: SGHNT, YENEEA. The CDR3 runs to 15 residues. In DNA form, the CDR3 reads TGTGCCAGCAGCTTAGTCCCGGGCAGGGAAGAGACCCAGTACTTC. Translation: CASSLVPGREETQYF.

The rearrangement links TRBV2 to TRBJ2-2; TRBD1 matches 9 bases. Trimming at V came to 7 bases and at J to 1 base, leaving 4 bases not matched to a gene. Germline values: CDR1 SNHLY, CDR2 FYNNEI. The CDR3 has 15 residues. The CDR3: CASTPDRGNTGELFF. DNA of the CDR3: TGTGCCAGCACTCCGGACAGGGGGAACACCGGGGAGCTGTTTTTT. The variable domain in full, with the rest retrieved from reference TRBV2 and TRBJ2-2, is EPEVTQTPSHQVTQMGQEVILRCVPISNHLYFYWYRQILGQKVEFLVSFYNNEISEKSEIFDDQFSVERPDGSNFTLKIRSTKLEDSAMYFCASTPDRGNTGELFFGEGSRLTVL.

The count of this clone is one. The chain joins TRBV9 to TRBJ1-5; the D is unclear. Trimming stripped 1 base from V and 7 bases from J, with 9 bases between. CDR1 and CDR2 (germline): SGDLS, YYNGEE. The CDR3 consists of 13 residues. Here the CDR3 DNA reads TGTGCCAGCAGCGTATACAGCGGGCAGCCCCAGCATTTT. Protein sequence: CASSVYSGQPQHF.

This clone was seen only once. The chain recombines TRBV7-9 with TRBJ2-5; 7 bases are shared with TRBD1. J gave up 5 bases and V 4 bases, and 16 bases lay outside the gene matches. CDR3 length: 17 residues. Germline CDR1 reads SEHNR; CDR2 reads FQNEAQ (reference sequence). CDR3 bases: TGTGCCAGCAGCTCCAGGGGGACACAGGGTCTAGTGGAGACCCAGTACTTC. As protein: CASSSRGTQGLVETQYF.

V is TRBV2 and J is TRBJ1-3, with unresolved D. Germline CDR1 is SNHLY and CDR2 is FYNNEI. This CDR3 is built from 13 residues. Trimming cost V 10 bases and J 0 bases, with 10 bases left between them. CDR3 sequence: CATAEVSGNTIYF. DNA of the CDR3: TGTGCCACCGCGGAGGTCTCTGGAAACACCATATATTTT.

This CDR3 reads CASNKKTGLNTEAFF. In DNA, the CDR3 is TGTGCCAGCAACAAAAAGACAGGGCTGAACACTGAAGCTTTCTTT. The V and J genes are TRBV11-2 and TRBJ1-1, with 7 bases identical to TRBD1. Trimming removed 7 bases from V and 0 bases from J; junction bases left unmatched: 8. The CDR3 consists of 15 residues. The germline gives CDR1 SGHAT, CDR2 FQNNGV.

This chain links TRBV11-1 with TRBJ1-1; the D gene is possibly TRBD1 (6 bases). The CDR3 loop spans 14 amino acids. Germline V gene lookup returns CDR1 SGHAT and CDR2 FQDESV (reference sequence). The V and J ends lost 2 bases and 0 bases respectively, with 7 bases between them. The CDR3 DNA sequence: TGTGCCAGCAGCTTACAGGGGTTGAACACTGAAGCTTTCTTT. Its protein product is CASSLQGLNTEAFF.

The rearrangement uses TRBV9 and TRBJ1-6, with D possibly TRBD1 on 6 matching bases. The CDR3 runs to 16 residues. Germline V gene sequence: CDR1 SGDLS, CDR2 YYNGEE. V gave up 3 bases and J gave up 0 bases, with 10 bases separating them. The CDR3 DNA reads TGTGCCAGCAGCGCTGACAGGAGCTCCTATAATTCACCCCTCCACTTT. It codes for CASSADRSSYNSPLHF. The whole variable domain, remainder taken from reference TRBV9 and TRBJ1-6, is DSGVTQTPKHLITATGQRVTLRCSPRSGDLSVYWYQQSLDQGLQFLIQYYNGEERAKGNILERFSAQQFPDLHSELNLSSLELGDSALYFCASSADRSSYNSPLHFGNGTRLTVT.

The V and J genes are TRBV5-1 and TRBJ2-3, with TRBD2 identical over 8 bases. Germline CDR1 reads SGHRS; CDR2 reads YFSETQ. V shed 0 bases, J shed 3 bases, and the junction held 12 bases outside the gene matches. This CDR3 contains 18 residues. CDR3 sequence: CASSLAFAGGPGTDTQYF. The CDR3 DNA is TGCGCCAGCAGCTTGGCCTTTGCGGGGGGCCCGGGGACAGATACGCAGTATTTT.